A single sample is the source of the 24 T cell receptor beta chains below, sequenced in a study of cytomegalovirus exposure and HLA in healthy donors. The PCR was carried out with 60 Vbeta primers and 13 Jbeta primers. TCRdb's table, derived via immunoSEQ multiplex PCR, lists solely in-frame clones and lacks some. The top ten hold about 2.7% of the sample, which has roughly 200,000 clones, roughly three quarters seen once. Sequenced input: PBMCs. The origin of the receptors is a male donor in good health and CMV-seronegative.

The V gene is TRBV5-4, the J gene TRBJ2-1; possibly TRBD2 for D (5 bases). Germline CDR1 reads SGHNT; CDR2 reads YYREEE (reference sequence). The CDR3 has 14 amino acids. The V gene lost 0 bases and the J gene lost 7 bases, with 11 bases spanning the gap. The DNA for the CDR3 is TGTGCCAGCAGCTTGGGTAGTTGGGAGAATGAGCAGTTCTTC. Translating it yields CASSLGSWENEQFF. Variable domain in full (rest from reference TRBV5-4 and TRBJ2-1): ETGVTQSPTHLIKTRGQQVTLRCSSQSGHNTVSWYQQALGQGPQFIFQYYREEENGRGNFPPRFSGLQFPNYSSELNVNALELDDSALYLCASSLGSWENEQFFGPGTRLTVL.

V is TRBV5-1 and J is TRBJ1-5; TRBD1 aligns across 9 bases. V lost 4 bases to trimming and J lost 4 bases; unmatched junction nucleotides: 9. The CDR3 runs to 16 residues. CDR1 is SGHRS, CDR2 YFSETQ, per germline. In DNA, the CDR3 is TGCGCCAGCAGCCCTGGACAGGGGACTTTTAATCAGCCCCAGCATTTT. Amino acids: CASSPGQGTFNQPQHF.

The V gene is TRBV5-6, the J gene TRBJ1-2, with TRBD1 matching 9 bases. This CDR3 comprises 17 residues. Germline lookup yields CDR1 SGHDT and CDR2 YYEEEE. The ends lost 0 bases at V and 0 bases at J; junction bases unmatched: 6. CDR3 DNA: TGTGCCAGCAGCTTGGACAGGGGGCTTACAGCTAACTATGGCTACACCTTC. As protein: CASSLDRGLTANYGYTF.

CDR3 sequence: CASMSDRTGENPSNQPQHF. CDR3 DNA sequence: TGTGCCAGCATGAGCGACCGGACAGGGGAGAACCCTAGCAATCAGCCCCAGCATTTT. The chain uses TRBV2 and TRBJ1-5; 9 nucleotides match TRBD1. This CDR3 contains 19 residues. V trimming: 7 bases; J trimming: 0 bases; junction bases outside the gene matches: 16. CDR1 is SNHLY, CDR2 FYNNEI, per germline.

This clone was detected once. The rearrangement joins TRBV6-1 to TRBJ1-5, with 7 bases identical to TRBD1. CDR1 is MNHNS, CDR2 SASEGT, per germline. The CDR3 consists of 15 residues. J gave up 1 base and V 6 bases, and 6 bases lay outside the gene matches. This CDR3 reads CASRETGYSNQPQHF. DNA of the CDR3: TGTGCCAGCAGGGAGACAGGGTACAGCAATCAGCCCCAGCATTTT.

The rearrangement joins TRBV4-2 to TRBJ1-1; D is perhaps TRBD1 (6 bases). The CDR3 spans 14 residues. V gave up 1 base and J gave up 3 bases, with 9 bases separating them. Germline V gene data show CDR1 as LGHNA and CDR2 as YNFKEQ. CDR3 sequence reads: CASSQASGDTEAFF. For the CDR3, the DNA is TGTGCCAGCAGCCAAGCTTCAGGGGACACTGAAGCTTTCTTT.

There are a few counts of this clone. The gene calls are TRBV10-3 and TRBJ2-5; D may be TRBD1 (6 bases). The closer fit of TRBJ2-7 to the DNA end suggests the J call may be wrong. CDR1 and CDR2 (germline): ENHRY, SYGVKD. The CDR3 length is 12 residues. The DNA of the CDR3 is TGTGCCATCAGTCTACAGGGAGACGAGCAGTACTTC. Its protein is CAISLQGDEQYF.

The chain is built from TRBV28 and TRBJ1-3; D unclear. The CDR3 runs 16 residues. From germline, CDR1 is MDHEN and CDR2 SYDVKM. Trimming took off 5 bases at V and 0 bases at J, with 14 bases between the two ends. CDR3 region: CASSGSRKPSGNTIYF. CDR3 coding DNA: TGTGCCAGCAGTGGATCCAGGAAACCCTCTGGAAACACCATATATTTT.

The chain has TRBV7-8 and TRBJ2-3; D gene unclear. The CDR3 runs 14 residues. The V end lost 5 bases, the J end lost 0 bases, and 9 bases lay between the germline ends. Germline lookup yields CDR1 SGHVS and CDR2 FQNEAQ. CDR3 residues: CASSQTLSTDTQYF. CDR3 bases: TGTGCCAGCAGCCAGACACTTAGCACAGATACGCAGTATTTT.

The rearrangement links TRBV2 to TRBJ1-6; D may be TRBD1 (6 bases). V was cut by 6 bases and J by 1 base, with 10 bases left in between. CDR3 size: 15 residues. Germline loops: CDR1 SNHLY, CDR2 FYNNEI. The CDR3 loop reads CASREQGSYNSPLHF. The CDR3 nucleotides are TGTGCCAGCAGGGAACAGGGTTCCTATAATTCACCCCTCCACTTT.

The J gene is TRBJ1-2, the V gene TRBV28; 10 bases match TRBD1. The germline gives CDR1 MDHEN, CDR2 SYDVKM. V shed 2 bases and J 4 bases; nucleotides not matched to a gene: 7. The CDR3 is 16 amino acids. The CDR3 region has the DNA TGTGCCAGCAGTTTAGCTAGGACAGGGGGTACCTATGGCTACACCTTC. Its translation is CASSLARTGGTYGYTF.

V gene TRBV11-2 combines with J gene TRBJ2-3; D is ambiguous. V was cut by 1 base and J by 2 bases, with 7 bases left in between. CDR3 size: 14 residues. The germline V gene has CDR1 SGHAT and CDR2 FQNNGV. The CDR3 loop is CASSLARTTDTQYF. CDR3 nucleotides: TGTGCCAGCAGCTTAGCGCGAACCACAGATACGCAGTATTTT. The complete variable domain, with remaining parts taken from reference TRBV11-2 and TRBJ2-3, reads EAGVAQSPRYKIIEKRQSVAFWCNPISGHATLYWYQQILGQGPKLLIQFQNNGVVDDSQLPKDRFSAERLKGVDSTLKIQPAKLEDSAVYLCASSLARTTDTQYFGPGTRLTVL.

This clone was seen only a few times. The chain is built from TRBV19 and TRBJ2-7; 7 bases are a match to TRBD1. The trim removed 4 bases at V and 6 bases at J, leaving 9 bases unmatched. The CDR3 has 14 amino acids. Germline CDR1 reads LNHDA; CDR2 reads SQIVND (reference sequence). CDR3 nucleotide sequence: TGTGCCAGTAGTAGCCCCGAGACAGGGCGCGAGCAGTACTTC. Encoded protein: CASSSPETGREQYF. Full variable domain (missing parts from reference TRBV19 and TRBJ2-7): DGGITQSPKYLFRKEGQNVTLSCEQNLNHDAMYWYRQDPGQGLRLIYYSQIVNDFQKGDIAEGYSVSREKKESFPLTVTSAQKNPTAFYLCASSSPETGREQYFGPGTRLTVT.

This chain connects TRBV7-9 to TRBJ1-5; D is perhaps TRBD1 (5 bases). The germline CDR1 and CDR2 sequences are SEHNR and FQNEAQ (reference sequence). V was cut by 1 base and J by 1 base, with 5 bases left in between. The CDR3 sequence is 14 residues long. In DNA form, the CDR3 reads TGTGCCAGCAGCTTAGGACAGAGCAATCAGCCCCAGCATTTT. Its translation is CASSLGQSNQPQHF.

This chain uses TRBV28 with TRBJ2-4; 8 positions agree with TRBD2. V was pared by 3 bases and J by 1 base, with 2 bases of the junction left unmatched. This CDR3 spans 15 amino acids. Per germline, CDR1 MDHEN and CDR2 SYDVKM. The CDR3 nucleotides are TGTGCCAGCAGTTTCGCGGGAGGTGCCAAAAACATTCAGTACTTC. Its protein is CASSFAGGAKNIQYF.

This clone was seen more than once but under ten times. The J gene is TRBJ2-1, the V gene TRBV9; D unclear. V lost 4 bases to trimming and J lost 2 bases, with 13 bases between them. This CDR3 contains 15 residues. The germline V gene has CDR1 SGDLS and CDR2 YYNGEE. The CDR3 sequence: CASSTPLGAYNEQFF. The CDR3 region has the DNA TGTGCCAGCAGCACTCCGCTAGGCGCCTACAATGAGCAGTTCTTC. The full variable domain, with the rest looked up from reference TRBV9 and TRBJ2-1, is DSGVTQTPKHLITATGQRVTLRCSPRSGDLSVYWYQQSLDQGLQFLIQYYNGEERAKGNILERFSAQQFPDLHSELNLSSLELGDSALYFCASSTPLGAYNEQFFGPGTRLTVL.

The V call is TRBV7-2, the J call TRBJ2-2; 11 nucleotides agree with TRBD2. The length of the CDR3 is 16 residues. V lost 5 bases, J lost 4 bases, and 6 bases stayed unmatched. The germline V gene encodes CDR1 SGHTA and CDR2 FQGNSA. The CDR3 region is CASSRTSGSSTGELFF. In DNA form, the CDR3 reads TGTGCCAGCAGCCGGACTAGCGGGTCGAGCACCGGGGAGCTGTTTTTT.

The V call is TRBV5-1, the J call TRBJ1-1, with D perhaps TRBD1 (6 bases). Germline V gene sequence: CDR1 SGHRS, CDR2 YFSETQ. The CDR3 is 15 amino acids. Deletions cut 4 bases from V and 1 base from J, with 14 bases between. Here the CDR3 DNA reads TGCGCCAGCAGCCTGGGGGCGGGAGCGAACACTGAAGCTTTCTTT. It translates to CASSLGAGANTEAFF.

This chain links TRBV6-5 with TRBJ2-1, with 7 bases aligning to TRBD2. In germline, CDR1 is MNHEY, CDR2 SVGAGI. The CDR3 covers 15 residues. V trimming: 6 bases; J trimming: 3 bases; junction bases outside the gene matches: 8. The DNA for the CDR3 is TGTGCCAGCAGCCCACGGGAGGCCCACTACAATGAGCAGTTCTTC. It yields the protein CASSPREAHYNEQFF.

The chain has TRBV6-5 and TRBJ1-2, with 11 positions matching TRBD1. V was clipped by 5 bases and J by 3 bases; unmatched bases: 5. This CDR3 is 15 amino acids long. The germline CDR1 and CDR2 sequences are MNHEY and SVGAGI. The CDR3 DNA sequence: TGTGCCAGCAGTACTAGGACAGGGGGCGACTATGGCTACACCTTC. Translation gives CASSTRTGGDYGYTF.

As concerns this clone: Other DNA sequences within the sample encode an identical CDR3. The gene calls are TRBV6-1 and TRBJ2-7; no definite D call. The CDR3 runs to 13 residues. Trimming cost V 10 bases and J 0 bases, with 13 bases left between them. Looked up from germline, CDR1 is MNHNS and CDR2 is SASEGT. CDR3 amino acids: CAIFRDTSYEQYF. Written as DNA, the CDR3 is TGTGCCATTTTTCGAGACACCTCCTACGAGCAGTACTTC.

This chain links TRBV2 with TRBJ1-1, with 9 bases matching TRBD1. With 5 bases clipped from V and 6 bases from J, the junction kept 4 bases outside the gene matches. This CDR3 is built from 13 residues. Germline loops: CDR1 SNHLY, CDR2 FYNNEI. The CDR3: CASSRDRDAEAFF. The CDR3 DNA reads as TGTGCCAGCAGTCGGGACAGGGACGCTGAAGCTTTCTTT.

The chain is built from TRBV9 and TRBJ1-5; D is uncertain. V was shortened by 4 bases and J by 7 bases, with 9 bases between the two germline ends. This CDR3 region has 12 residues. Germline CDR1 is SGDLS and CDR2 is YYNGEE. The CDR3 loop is CASSSPRQPQHF. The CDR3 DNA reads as TGTGCCAGCAGCTCCCCCCGGCAGCCCCAGCATTTT.

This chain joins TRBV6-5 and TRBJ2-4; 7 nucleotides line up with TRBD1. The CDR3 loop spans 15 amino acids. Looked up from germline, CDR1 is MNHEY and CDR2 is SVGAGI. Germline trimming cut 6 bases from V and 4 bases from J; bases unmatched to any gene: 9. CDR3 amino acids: CASSRDRAAKNIQYF. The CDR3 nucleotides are TGTGCCAGCAGCAGGGACAGAGCCGCTAAAAACATTCAGTACTTC.